These 28 T cell receptor beta chains came from one sample sequenced in a study of beta chain features in type 1 diabetes. Expressed TCRB transcripts were sequenced because the isolated RNA had all been reverse transcribed beforehand. Libraries were prepared by immunoSEQ multiplex PCR; TCRdb keeps only in-frame clonotypes and omits some of them. The table has under 450,000 clones, approximately 13% seen once; the top ten hold about 0.034%. Sequenced sample: naive CD4+ T cells from blood. These receptors were taken from a man younger than 40 in good health.

The chain employs TRBV29-1 and TRBJ2-3; D tentatively fits TRBD1 or TRBD2 (5 bases each). V was shortened by 7 bases and J by 6 bases, with 14 bases between the two germline ends. Per germline, CDR1 SQVTM and CDR2 ANQGSEA. There are 12 residues in the CDR3. The CDR3 protein is CSARLGADTQYF. DNA for the CDR3: TGCAGCGCCAGACTCGGGGCGGATACGCAGTATTTT.

This clone occurred a few times. The chain employs TRBV4-1 and TRBJ2-7; 10 nucleotides align to TRBD2. V was clipped by 4 bases and J by 1 base; unmatched bases: 10. Germline assignment: CDR1 MGHRA and CDR2 YSYEKL. The CDR3 spans 17 residues. The CDR3 nucleotides are TGCGCCAGCAGCCCAGTAGCTAGCGGGAGTACTTCCTACGAGCAGTACGTC. Translation gives CASSPVASGSTSYEQYV.

A remark on this clone: One junction end disagrees with the germline gene, perhaps due to a read error. This chain uses TRBV7-7 with TRBJ2-3; D possibly matches TRBD1 or TRBD2 (5 bases each). The CDR3 totals 14 residues. CDR1 and CDR2 from the germline V gene are SSHAT and FNYEAQ (reference sequence). The DNA of the CDR3 is TGTGCTAGCAGCCAAACCGTGGGGGCAGATACGCAGTATTTT. Protein: CASSQTVGADTQYF.

This clone was counted only a few times. The rearrangement uses TRBV4-3 and TRBJ2-5; the D is unclear. Trimming stripped 1 base from V and 5 bases from J, with 11 bases between. This CDR3 contains 14 residues. The germline V gene encodes CDR1 LGHNA and CDR2 YSLEER. Here the CDR3 reads CASSQAIFGETQYF. The CDR3 nucleotides read TGCGCCAGCAGCCAAGCCATTTTCGGGGAGACCCAGTACTTC.

J is TRBJ2-1 and V is TRBV29-1, with a weak D call TRBD1 (6 bases). CDR3 size: 16 residues. The germline CDR1 and CDR2 sequences are SQVTM and ANQGSEA. V lost 0 bases, J lost 8 bases, and 20 bases lay in between. The CDR3 coding sequence is TGCAGCGTTGAAGATCTAATGTCGCGGGCAGGGGATGAGCAGTTCTTC. Residues: CSVEDLMSRAGDEQFF.

The chain joins TRBV29-1 to TRBJ2-5, with D perhaps matching TRBD2 (5 bases). This CDR3 spans 15 amino acids. The germline V gene encodes CDR1 SQVTM and CDR2 ANQGSEA. Trimming shortened V by 6 bases and J by 0 bases, and 17 bases separated the two germline ends. The CDR3 spells CSVVVATGNQETQYF. The CDR3, as DNA: TGCAGCGTGGTAGTAGCGACGGGGAACCAAGAGACCCAGTACTTC.

This sequence joins TRBV14 and TRBJ2-3; 10 bases line up with TRBD2. This CDR3 is 17 amino acids long. V shed 0 bases and J 5 bases; nucleotides not matched to a gene: 8. Germline V lookup: CDR1 SGHDN, CDR2 FVKESK. The DNA for the CDR3 is TGTGCCAGCAGCCAAGATAAGCTAGGACTAGCGGTAGATACGCAGTATTTT. Its translation: CASSQDKLGLAVDTQYF.

V and J are TRBV7-2 and TRBJ2-3; perhaps TRBD1 as D (5 bases). The CDR3 runs 13 residues. Trimming cost V 3 bases and J 4 bases, with 8 bases left between them. CDR1 and CDR2 from the germline V gene are SGHTA and FQGNSA. In DNA form, the CDR3 reads TGTGCCAGCAGCTTCCAGGGTTCAGATACGCAGTATTTT. This translates into CASSFQGSDTQYF.

In this sample, this clone turned up a few times. The chain has TRBV7-8 and TRBJ1-3, with D tentatively TRBD1 (6 bases). This CDR3 is 16 amino acids long. V dropped 1 base and J dropped 2 bases, with 12 bases sitting between them. Germline assignment: CDR1 SGHVS and CDR2 FQNEAQ. The CDR3 DNA is TGTGCCAGCAGCTTAGACAGGGCGAAAACTGGAAACACCATATATTTT. It is translated as CASSLDRAKTGNTIYF.

V usage is TRBV30 and J usage is TRBJ2-3; 7 bases line up with TRBD1. V shed 4 bases and J 1 base; nucleotides not matched to a gene: 11. CDR3 size: 16 residues. From germline, CDR1 is GTSNPN and CDR2 SVGIG (reference sequence). CDR3 loop: CAWNLGGAIRTDTQYF. CDR3 nucleotide sequence: TGTGCCTGGAATTTAGGGGGCGCGATACGCACAGATACGCAGTATTTT.

V and J are TRBV5-1 and TRBJ1-6; D call uncertain. V was trimmed by 4 bases and J by 10 bases, leaving 9 bases between them. The germline V gene has CDR1 SGHRS and CDR2 YFSETQ. CDR3 length equals 12 residues. CDR3 DNA: TGCGCCAGCAGCGATAGGGTCTCACCCCTCCACTTT. This sequence encodes CASSDRVSPLHF.

The J gene is TRBJ1-1, the V gene TRBV5-1, with D possibly matching TRBD1 (6 bases). V lost 3 bases to trimming and J lost 2 bases, with 14 bases between them. CDR1 and CDR2 from the germline V gene are SGHRS and YFSETQ. This CDR3 has 15 amino acids. The CDR3 DNA is TGCGCCAGCAGCTCCTTCACAGGGTCCAACACTGAAGCTTTCTTT. It translates to CASSSFTGSNTEAFF. Full variable domain (remainder filled in from reference TRBV5-1 and TRBJ1-1): KAGVTQTPRYLIKTRGQQVTLSCSPISGHRSVSWYQQTPGQGLQFLFEYFSETQRNKGNFPGRFSGRQFSNSRSEMNVSTLELGDSALYLCASSSFTGSNTEAFFGQGTRLTVV.

The V and J genes are TRBV29-1 and TRBJ2-1; 9 bases are shared with TRBD2. Trimming at V came to 5 bases and at J to 8 bases, leaving 7 bases not matched to a gene. The length of the CDR3 is 13 residues. Germline V gene sequence: CDR1 SQVTM, CDR2 ANQGSEA. The CDR3 region is CSVSSGSRYEQFF. CDR3 in DNA: TGCAGCGTTAGTAGCGGGAGTCGCTATGAGCAGTTCTTC.

This clone has just a few counts. Here the CDR3 reads CASKPSGADTQYF. The DNA of the CDR3 is TGTGCCAGCAAACCGTCGGGAGCAGATACGCAGTATTTT. This chain joins TRBV2 and TRBJ2-3; maybe TRBD2 (6 bases). Germline CDR1 SNHLY, CDR2 FYNNEI. This CDR3 spans 13 amino acids. Trimming left V 7 bases short and J 4 bases short, with 12 bases between.

As concerns this clone: Other DNA sequences in this sample translate to the same CDR3. This chain connects TRBV7-2 to TRBJ2-5; either TRBD1 or TRBD2 may fit D (6 bases each). V was shortened by 2 bases and J by 1 base, with 8 bases between the two germline ends. Per germline, CDR1 SGHTA and CDR2 FQGNSA. The CDR3 is 14 amino acids. The CDR3 DNA sequence: TGTGCCAGCAGCTTATCGGGGGCCCAAGAGACCCAGTACTTC. Residues: CASSLSGAQETQYF.

The table lists this clone with a few counts. The same CDR3 also results from other DNA sequences found in this sample. The chain recombines TRBV7-2 with TRBJ2-6, with no clear D. This CDR3 contains 14 residues. Trimming left V 1 base short and J 0 bases short, with 1 base between. Germline V lookup: CDR1 SGHTA, CDR2 FQGNSA. CDR3 bases: TGTGCCAGCAGCTTAGGCTCTGGGGCCAACGTCCTGACTTTC. This encodes CASSLGSGANVLTF.

This clone has only a few counts. This sequence joins TRBV2 and TRBJ1-2; 7 positions match TRBD1. CDR3 length: 13 residues. J was trimmed by 6 bases and V by 6 bases; bases with no gene match: 7. Germline-derived CDR1 and CDR2 are SNHLY and FYNNEI. In DNA form, the CDR3 reads TGTGCCAGCAGCGGACAGGCCGGAGATGGCTACACCTTC. Translating it yields CASSGQAGDGYTF.

The chain carries TRBV5-1 and TRBJ2-6, with D possibly TRBD2 on 6 matching bases. The CDR3 has 16 residues. Trimming stripped 0 bases from V and 2 bases from J, with 9 bases between. From germline, CDR1 is SGHRS and CDR2 YFSETQ. The CDR3 here is CASSLEPGAGANVLTF. CDR3 bases: TGCGCCAGCAGCTTGGAACCGGGGGCTGGGGCCAACGTCCTGACTTTC.

This clone appeared a few times. The CDR3 here is CASSLLVGMETEAFF. The CDR3 DNA follows: TGCGCCAGCAGCTTGTTGGTGGGGATGGAGACTGAAGCTTTCTTT. This chain uses TRBV5-1 with TRBJ1-1; no clear D. CDR3 length: 15 residues. Trimming removed 1 base at V and 5 bases at J, with 15 bases between. Germline V gene data show CDR1 as SGHRS and CDR2 as YFSETQ.

The chain employs TRBV6-1 and TRBJ2-5; D not resolved. This CDR3 has 15 amino acids. CDR1 and CDR2 from the germline V gene are MNHNS and SASEGT. The V and J ends lost 5 bases and 5 bases respectively, with 18 bases between them. As DNA, the CDR3 is TGTGCCAGCAGTTCCGGAGTGCACCGGCGGGAGACCCAGTACTTC. It specifies CASSSGVHRRETQYF.

V is TRBV4-1 and J is TRBJ1-2; D is perhaps TRBD1 (5 bases). The germline V gene has CDR1 MGHRA and CDR2 YSYEKL. The CDR3 length is 15 residues. The V end lost 0 bases, the J end lost 4 bases, and 12 bases lay between the germline ends. The CDR3, as DNA: TGCGCCAGCAGCCAAGATTCGACAGTGCCCTATGGCTACACCTTC. Translated: CASSQDSTVPYGYTF.

This chain uses TRBV28 with TRBJ2-5; D may be TRBD1 (5 bases). This CDR3 is 15 amino acids long. The germline V gene encodes CDR1 MDHEN and CDR2 SYDVKM. Trimming stripped 0 bases from V and 1 base from J, with 9 bases between. As DNA, the CDR3 is TGTGCCAGCAGTTTATGGCAGGGAACCCAAGAGACCCAGTACTTC. Translation gives CASSLWQGTQETQYF.

In this sample, this clone turned up a few times. The chain is built from TRBV7-8 and TRBJ1-4; 7 bases align to TRBD1. Germline V gene sequence: CDR1 SGHVS, CDR2 FQNEAQ. The CDR3 has 17 residues. V lost 1 base, J lost 3 bases, and 8 bases stayed unmatched. The CDR3 DNA sequence: TGTGCCAGCAGCTTAGGCCTAGCCGGACAGGCTAATGAAAAACTGTTTTTT. It is translated as CASSLGLAGQANEKLFF.

This clone appeared a few times. The chain combines TRBV10-3 with TRBJ1-4, with a weak D call TRBD1 (5 bases). The V end was cut by 3 bases, the J end by 10 bases, with 18 bases between. The CDR3 has 15 residues. Germline CDR1 is ENHRY and CDR2 is SYGVKD. The DNA for the CDR3 is TGTGCCATCAGTGACAGGCGGGGGAGCGAAGTAAAACTGTTTTTT. Translated, it gives CAISDRRGSEVKLFF.

This clone showed up just a few times. The gene calls are TRBV7-9 and TRBJ2-3; TRBD2 matches 14 bases. The CDR3 is made up of 16 amino acids. The germline V gene has CDR1 SEHNR and CDR2 FQNEAQ (reference sequence). J was trimmed by 6 bases and V by 5 bases; bases with no gene match: 7. CDR3 amino acids: CASSLRTSGRTDTQYF. Here the CDR3 DNA reads TGTGCCAGCAGCCTGAGGACTAGCGGGAGGACGGATACGCAGTATTTT.

The chain combines TRBV7-2 with TRBJ2-5, with a weak D call TRBD1 (6 bases). In germline, CDR1 is SGHTA, CDR2 FQGNSA. Trimming took off 2 bases at V and 2 bases at J, with 12 bases between the two ends. The CDR3 is made up of 15 amino acids. The CDR3: CASSLSWGPQETQYF. The CDR3 DNA follows: TGTGCCAGCAGCTTATCCTGGGGGCCGCAAGAGACCCAGTACTTC.

This chain connects TRBV6-1 to TRBJ2-2; D not resolved. The CDR3 is made up of 13 amino acids. The V end lost 8 bases, the J end lost 2 bases, and 9 bases lay between the germline ends. Germline lookup yields CDR1 MNHNS and CDR2 SASEGT. The CDR3 sequence is CASRTGNTGELFF. The CDR3 nucleotides are TGTGCCAGCCGGACCGGTAACACCGGGGAGCTGTTTTTT.

The rearrangement uses TRBV30 and TRBJ2-7, with TRBD2 as a possible D gene (6 bases). This CDR3 region has 13 residues. The germline CDR1 and CDR2 sequences are GTSNPN and SVGIG (reference sequence). The ends were cut back, 2 bases at V and 3 bases at J, with 11 bases in the middle. CDR3 in DNA: TGTGCCTGGAGTAAGGGACTGGGCTACGAGCAGTACGTC. The encoded protein is CAWSKGLGYEQYV.